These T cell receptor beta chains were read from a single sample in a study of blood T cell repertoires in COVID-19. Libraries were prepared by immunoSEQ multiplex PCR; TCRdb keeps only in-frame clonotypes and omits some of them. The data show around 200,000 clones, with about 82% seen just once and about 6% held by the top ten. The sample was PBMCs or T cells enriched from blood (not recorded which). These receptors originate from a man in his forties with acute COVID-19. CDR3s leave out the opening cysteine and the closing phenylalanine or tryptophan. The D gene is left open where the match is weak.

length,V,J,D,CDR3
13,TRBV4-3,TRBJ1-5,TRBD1,ASSHGTGAHQPQH
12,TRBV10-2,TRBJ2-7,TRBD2,ASRRTSGSYEQY
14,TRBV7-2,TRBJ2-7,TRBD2,ASSLASLAGVLEQY
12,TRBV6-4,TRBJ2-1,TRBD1,ASRGTGGRGEQF
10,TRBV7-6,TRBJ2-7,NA,ASSSGSVEQY
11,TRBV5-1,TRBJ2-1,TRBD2,ASRTSGLNEQF
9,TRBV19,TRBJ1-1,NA,ASGASVGAF
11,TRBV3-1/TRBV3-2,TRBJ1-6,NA,ASSQDRNSPLH
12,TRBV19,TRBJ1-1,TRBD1,ASSRGQGIGEAF
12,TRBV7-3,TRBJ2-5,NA,ASSFQGGQETQY
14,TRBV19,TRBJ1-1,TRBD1,ASSNQGAKVLTEAF
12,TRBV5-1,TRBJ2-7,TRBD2,ASTPGGGSYEQY
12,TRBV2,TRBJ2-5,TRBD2,ASSGLAGQETQY
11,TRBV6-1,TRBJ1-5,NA,ASSEAADQPQH
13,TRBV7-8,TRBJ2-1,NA,ASRSLGRSGNEQF
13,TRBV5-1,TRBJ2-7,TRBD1,ASSLTGTGANEQY
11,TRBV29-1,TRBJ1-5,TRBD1,SATGTGNQPQH
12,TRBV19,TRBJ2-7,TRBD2,ATAIVAGLGEQY
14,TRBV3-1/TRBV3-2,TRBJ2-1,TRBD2,ASSQPMAGGPNEQF
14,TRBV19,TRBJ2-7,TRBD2,ASSPSRGLLTGEQY
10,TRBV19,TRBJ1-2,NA,ASSISDYGYT
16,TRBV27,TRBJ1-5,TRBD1,ASSPNNGDRGTGQPQH
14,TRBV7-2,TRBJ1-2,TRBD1,ASSSPGTGALNGYT
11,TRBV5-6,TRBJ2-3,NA,ASSLSGTDTQY
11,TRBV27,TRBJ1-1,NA,ASSLSGGTEAF
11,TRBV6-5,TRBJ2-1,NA,ASSYSGYNEQF
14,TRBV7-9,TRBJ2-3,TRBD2,ASSLGTSGTTDTQY
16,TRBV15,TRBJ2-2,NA,ATSRDFRDSRYTGELF
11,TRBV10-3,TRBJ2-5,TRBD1,AIRGTGKETQY
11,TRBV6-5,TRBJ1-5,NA,ASSYSTQQPQH
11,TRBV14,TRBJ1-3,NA,ASSPRPGFTIY
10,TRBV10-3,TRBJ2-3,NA,AIAASTDTQY
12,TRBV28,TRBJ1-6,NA,ASRTSGSESPLH
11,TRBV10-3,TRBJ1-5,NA,ATSSASNQPQH
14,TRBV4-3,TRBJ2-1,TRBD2,ASSRLLSLAGDEQF
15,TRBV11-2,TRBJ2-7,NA,ASSLGAGPGSSYEQY
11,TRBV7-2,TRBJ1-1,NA,ASSTGRNTEAF
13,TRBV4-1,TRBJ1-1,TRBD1,ASSHRTGLNTEAF
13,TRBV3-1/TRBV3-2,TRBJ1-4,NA,ASSQDRPQVSQLF
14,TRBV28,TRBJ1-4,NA,ASSLSIDSPNEKLF
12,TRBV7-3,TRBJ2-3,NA,ASSFTGEADTQY
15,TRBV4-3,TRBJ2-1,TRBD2,ASSQDPATSGHNEQF
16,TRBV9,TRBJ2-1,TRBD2,ASSPPTPREGKYNEQF
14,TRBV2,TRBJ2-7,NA,ASSETPVGVGLEQY
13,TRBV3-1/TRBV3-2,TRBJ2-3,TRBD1,ASSLGTDSTDTQY
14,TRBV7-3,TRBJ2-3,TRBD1,ASSKSADRSTDTQY
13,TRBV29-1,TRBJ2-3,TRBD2,SHLTGLAGVDTQY
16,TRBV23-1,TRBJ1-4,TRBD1,ASSPGRTGDPQNEKLF
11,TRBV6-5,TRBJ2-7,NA,ASSSRPDREQY
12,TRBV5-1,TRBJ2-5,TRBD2,ASRLAGGQETQY
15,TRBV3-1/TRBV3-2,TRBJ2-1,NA,ASSQDPTDSLGNEQF
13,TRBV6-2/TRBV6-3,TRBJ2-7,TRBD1,ASSPSGQGVPEQY